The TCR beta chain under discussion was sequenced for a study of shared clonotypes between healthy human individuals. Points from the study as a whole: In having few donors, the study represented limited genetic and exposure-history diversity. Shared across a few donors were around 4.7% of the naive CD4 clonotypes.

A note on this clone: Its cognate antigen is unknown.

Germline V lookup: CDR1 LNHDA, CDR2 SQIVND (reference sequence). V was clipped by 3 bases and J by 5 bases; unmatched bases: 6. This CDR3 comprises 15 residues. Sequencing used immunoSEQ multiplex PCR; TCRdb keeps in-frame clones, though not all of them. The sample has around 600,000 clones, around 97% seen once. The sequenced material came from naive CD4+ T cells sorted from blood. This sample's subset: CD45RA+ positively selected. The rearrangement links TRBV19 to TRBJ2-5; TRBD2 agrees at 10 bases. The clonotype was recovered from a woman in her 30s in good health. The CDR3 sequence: CASSIGAGGPETQYF. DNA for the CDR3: TGTGCCAGTAGTATCGGAGCGGGAGGGCCGGAGACCCAGTACTTC. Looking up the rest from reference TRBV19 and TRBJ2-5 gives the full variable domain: DGGITQSPKYLFRKEGQNVTLSCEQNLNHDAMYWYRQDPGQGLRLIYYSQIVNDFQKGDIAEGYSVSREKKESFPLTVTSAQKNPTAFYLCASSIGAGGPETQYFGPGTRLLVL.